Following are 30 T cell receptor beta chains from one sample sequenced in a study of Graves' ophthalmopathy and Graves' hyperthyroidism listed by TCRdb under 2018. The sequencer was an Illumina HiSeq 2000. For repertoire sequencing, TCR beta CDR3 regions were amplified from RNA transcripts. A first-round RT-PCR used HTBI primers with the Qiagen OneStep RT-PCR kit, followed by a second-round multiplex PCR, size selection and purification. TCRdb itself trimmed the public reads at Q25 with fastp, ran MiXCR and retained productive beta chains. All rows with the same CDR3 protein become a single entry with the most common DNA and genes. For this sample the table gives 1 million to 1.3 million distinct CDR3 sequences, of which about two fifths were detected only once. The ten top clones hold 8.5% to 14% of the sample. Sequencing was performed on peripheral blood or thyroid tissue (not recorded which). The receptors shown here come from an adult man with Graves' hyperthyroidism.

The gene calls are TRBV29-1 and TRBJ1-5; D gene ambiguous. V dropped 4 bases and J dropped 14 bases, with 21 bases sitting between them. The CDR3 has 13 amino acids. CDR1 SQVTM and CDR2 ANQGSEA come from the germline V gene. The CDR3 sequence is CSVVPRPSTYEHF. The CDR3 nucleotides read TGCAGCGTTGTCCCACGACCGAGCACCTACGAGCATTTT.

The J gene is TRBJ1-2, the V gene TRBV5-8; D remains unclear. With 3 bases removed from V and 2 bases from J, the gap between germline ends came to 29 bases. From germline, CDR1 is SGHTS and CDR2 YDEGEE. CDR3 length equals 20 residues. CDR3 nucleotides: TGTGCCAGCAGCTCCCTTAGAAGGTGGACGGAAGATCCTTTAAACTATGGCTACACCTTC. Translated, it gives CASSSLRRWTEDPLNYGYTF.

This chain links TRBV5-1 with TRBJ1-2; no definite D call. The CDR3 length is 16 residues. CDR1 is SGHRS and CDR2 is YFSETQ in the germline V gene. V lost 0 bases to trimming and J lost 6 bases, with 18 bases between them. Here the CDR3 reads CASSLGVNLLLDGYTF. CDR3 coding DNA: TGCGCCAGCAGCTTGGGTGTGAACCTTCTTCTGGATGGCTACACCTTC.

This clonotype was counted once. The chain has TRBV7-2 and TRBJ1-1; D gene unclear. There are 18 residues in the CDR3. Between the trimmed V and J ends, which lost 2 bases and 0 bases, there was a span of 19 bases. The germline CDR1 and CDR2 sequences are SGHTA and FQGNSA. The CDR3 here is CASSLRYGVLRVNTEAFF. The DNA for the CDR3 is TGTGCCAGCAGCTTAAGATACGGGGTCCTCAGAGTGAACACTGAAGCTTTCTTT.

In its sample, this clonotype was seen many times. The V and J genes are TRBV20-1 and TRBJ1-5, with D hard to call. CDR3 length: 15 amino acids. The V gene lost 6 bases and the J gene lost 2 bases, with 17 bases spanning the gap. Germline CDR1 and CDR2: DFQATT and SNEGSKA (reference sequence). CDR3 sequence reads: CSAKNMDGRNQPQHF. The CDR3 nucleotides are TGCAGTGCCAAAAACATGGACGGCCGCAATCAGCCCCAGCATTTT.

V is TRBV25-1 and J is TRBJ2-1; TRBD1 is a possible D gene (6 bases). Per germline, CDR1 MGHDK and CDR2 SYGVNS. V lost 8 bases and J lost 5, with 16 bases in between. The CDR3 loop spans 14 amino acids. The CDR3 DNA reads as TGTGCCAGCGACCACGGGACACTAGACAATGAGCAGTTCTTC. Its translation: CASDHGTLDNEQFF.

This clonotype has a count of ten or more. The genes are TRBV7-2 and TRBJ2-7; 7 positions agree with TRBD1. CDR1 and CDR2 from the germline V gene are SGHTA and FQGNSA. The length of the CDR3 is 15 residues. The J segment lost 2 bases and the V segment lost 5 bases, leaving 9 bases of the junction unmatched. The CDR3 DNA reads TGTGCCAGCAGCAGCCCGGGACAGAAACCCTACGAGCAGTACTTC. Translating it yields CASSSPGQKPYEQYF.

This clonotype has a count of ten or more. The CDR3 spells CASARQGSQPQHF. The CDR3 coding sequence is TGTGCCAGCGCCAGACAGGGGAGTCAGCCCCAGCATTTT. The rearrangement joins TRBV25-1 to TRBJ1-5; 8 nucleotides agree with TRBD1. Unmatched junction bases numbered 6, after V lost 8 bases and J lost 6 bases. The V gene's germline CDR1 is MGHDK and CDR2 SYGVNS. The CDR3 spans 13 residues.

V is TRBV5-1 and J is TRBJ1-1; the D gene is possibly TRBD1 (5 bases). Per germline, CDR1 SGHRS and CDR2 YFSETQ. CDR3 size: 16 residues. V was pared by 4 bases and J by 5 bases, with 21 bases between. The CDR3 DNA sequence: TGCGCCAGCAGCCCCTCTTTTTTGGACATTAGGACTGAAGCTTTCTTT. Protein sequence: CASSPSFLDIRTEAFF. Drawing the rest from reference TRBV5-1 and TRBJ1-1, the complete variable domain is KAGVTQTPRYLIKTRGQQVTLSCSPISGHRSVSWYQQTPGQGLQFLFEYFSETQRNKGNFPGRFSGRQFSNSRSEMNVSTLELGDSALYLCASSPSFLDIRTEAFFGQGTRLTVV.

Ten or more counts support this clonotype. This sequence joins TRBV10-3 and TRBJ2-2; D unclear. The germline gives CDR1 ENHRY, CDR2 SYGVKD. Trimming took 5 bases from V and 1 from J, leaving 2 bases between them. The CDR3 consists of 12 residues. CDR3 sequence: CAISQNTGELFF. CDR3 DNA: TGTGCCATCAGTCAGAACACCGGGGAGCTGTTTTTT.

With regard to this clonotype: A read error may be the cause here, since a much bigger clone is one base away. This sequence joins TRBV19 and TRBJ2-7; D may be TRBD1 (5 bases). The germline V gene has CDR1 LNHDA and CDR2 SQIVND (reference sequence). CDR3 length equals 15 residues. Trimming removed 6 bases at V and 2 bases at J, with 17 bases between. In DNA, the CDR3 is TGTGCCAGTAGCCGCGGTATGGCCAGGGCCTACGAGCAGTACTTC. Amino acid sequence: CASSRGMARAYEQYF.

This clonotype was counted between two and nine times. The chain carries TRBV6-5 and TRBJ1-2; a possible D gene is TRBD1 (6 bases). V gave up 2 bases and J gave up 0 bases, with 16 bases separating them. The CDR3 contains 17 residues. CDR1 and CDR2 from the germline V gene are MNHEY and SVGAGI. The CDR3 nucleotides read TGTGCCAGCAGTTACAGATCCGGGACACTTACTAACTATGGCTACACCTTC. Translated, it gives CASSYRSGTLTNYGYTF.

This clonotype was picked up many times. The V and J genes are TRBV7-8 and TRBJ2-5; D might be TRBD2 (6 bases). V was trimmed by 5 bases and J by 2 bases, leaving 12 bases between them. Germline CDR1 and CDR2: SGHVS and FQNEAQ. The CDR3 totals 14 residues. This CDR3 is CASSNPGTQETQYF. In DNA form, the CDR3 reads TGTGCCAGCAGCAACCCCGGGACTCAAGAGACCCAGTACTTC.

This clonotype was detected ten times or more. The chain recombines TRBV20-1 with TRBJ1-2; 7 nucleotides align to TRBD1. The CDR3 contains 11 residues. Germline CDR1 and CDR2: DFQATT and SNEGSKA (reference sequence). CDR3 DNA: TGCAGCGGTAACAGGGGCCATGGCTACACCTTC. Translation gives CSGNRGHGYTF.

Comment on this clonotype: A much larger clone lies a single base off, so this may be a read error. The chain employs TRBV12-3 or TRBV12-4 and TRBJ2-6; the D gene is possibly TRBD1 (6 bases). The CDR3 is 13 residues long. CDR3 amino acids: CASGVLGAIVLTF. CDR3 nucleotides: TGTGCCAGCGGCGTACTGGGGGCCATCGTCCTGACTTTC.

The genes are TRBV7-2 and TRBJ1-5; D remains ambiguous. The CDR3 runs to 14 residues. The germline V and J ends were trimmed by 3 bases and 3 bases, with 9 bases remaining between them. Germline CDR1 reads SGHTA; CDR2 reads FQGNSA. CDR3 amino acids: CASSFSVLNQPQHF. CDR3 sequence (DNA): TGTGCCAGCAGCTTCTCCGTCCTCAATCAGCCCCAGCATTTT.

In its sample, this clonotype was seen many times. The chain links TRBV2 to TRBJ1-3; 7 positions agree with TRBD1. Germline V gene lookup returns CDR1 SNHLY and CDR2 FYNNEI. The trim removed 2 bases at V and 7 bases at J, leaving 8 bases unmatched. The CDR3 totals 15 residues. The CDR3 sequence is CASSESMTGWNTIYF. DNA for the CDR3: TGTGCCAGCAGTGAATCCATGACAGGGTGGAACACCATATATTTT.

This clonotype was seen at least ten times. The CDR3 DNA sequence: TGTGCCAGCAGCCGGGGGAGGTTAAATGAAAAACTGTTTTTT. It codes for CASSRGRLNEKLFF. The chain carries TRBV7-8 and TRBJ1-4; D may be TRBD1 (5 bases). The CDR3 extends over 14 amino acids. Germline-derived CDR1 and CDR2 are SGHVS and FQNEAQ. Trimming took 5 bases from V and 5 from J, leaving 12 bases between them.

The chain links TRBV7-3 to TRBJ2-2; 9 bases agree with TRBD1. The J segment lost 6 bases and the V segment lost 5 bases, leaving 10 bases of the junction unmatched. CDR1 and CDR2 (germline): SGHTA, FQGTGA. The CDR3 covers 16 residues. The CDR3 sequence is CASSPAGTGYSGELFF. As DNA, the CDR3 is TGTGCCAGCAGCCCAGCCGGGACAGGGTACTCCGGGGAGCTGTTTTTT.

This clonotype was seen at least ten times. The chain carries TRBV20-1 and TRBJ2-7, with no clear D. The CDR3 is 13 residues long. Germline loops: CDR1 DFQATT, CDR2 SNEGSKA (reference sequence). Trimming shortened V by 2 bases and J by 5 bases, and 13 bases separated the two germline ends. CDR3 protein: CSARYLLSHEQYF. The CDR3 DNA sequence: TGCAGTGCTAGATATCTCTTGTCCCACGAGCAGTACTTC.

Many counts were recorded for this clonotype. The gene calls are TRBV7-2 and TRBJ2-7; 9 nucleotides align to TRBD1. Germline CDR1 and CDR2: SGHTA and FQGNSA. The CDR3 consists of 13 residues. V lost 7 bases and J lost 2; bases outside the gene matches: 3. CDR3 loop: CASTRDRAYEQYF. As DNA, the CDR3 is TGTGCCAGCACCCGGGACAGGGCCTACGAGCAGTACTTC.

The chain recombines TRBV27 with TRBJ2-5; D remains ambiguous. CDR1 is MNHEY and CDR2 is SMNVEV in the germline V gene (reference sequence). Trimming took 2 bases from V and 5 from J, leaving 9 bases between them. The CDR3 is 13 residues long. The CDR3 DNA is TGTGCCAGCAGTTTACTTAGGAGCGAGACCCAGTACTTC. This gives the protein CASSLLRSETQYF.

This chain links TRBV9 with TRBJ2-7; the match to TRBD2 covers 7 bases. CDR3 length equals 15 residues. V lost 4 bases, J lost 4 bases, and 11 bases stayed unmatched. Per germline, CDR1 SGDLS and CDR2 YYNGEE. The CDR3 DNA sequence: TGTGCCAGCAGCCGGGGAGGGATGAGGACTTACGAGCAGTACTTC. It encodes CASSRGGMRTYEQYF.

As concerns this clonotype: This may stem from a read error, because a much larger clone lies one nucleotide away. The chain recombines TRBV7-2 with TRBJ2-7; D call uncertain. The CDR3 length is 17 residues. From germline, CDR1 is SGHTA and CDR2 FQGNSA. Trimming took off 5 bases at V and 0 bases at J, with 20 bases between the two ends. CDR3 amino acids: CASSHAPPIPSSYEQYF. CDR3 coding DNA: TGTGCCAGCAGCCACGCGCCCCCTATACCGAGCTCCTACGAGCAGTACTTC.

The table lists this clonotype with many counts. This chain connects TRBV5-6 to TRBJ1-6, with no clear D. The CDR3 has 16 residues. From germline, CDR1 is SGHDT and CDR2 YYEEEE. V shed 6 bases and J shed 3 bases, with 16 bases lying between them. CDR3 region: CASMRSTWGYNSPLHF. The CDR3, as DNA: TGTGCCAGCATGAGGTCGACCTGGGGCTATAATTCACCCCTCCACTTT.

V is TRBV10-3 and J is TRBJ2-7, with D possibly TRBD2 on 6 matching bases. The length of the CDR3 is 13 residues. The germline V and J ends were trimmed by 7 bases and 1 base, with 11 bases remaining between them. Germline V gives CDR1 ENHRY, CDR2 SYGVKD. The CDR3 region has the DNA TGTGCCATCAAGTCGGGAGCTTCCTACGAGCAGTACTTC. Its protein is CAIKSGASYEQYF.

In its sample, this clonotype was seen a few times. V is TRBV12-3 or TRBV12-4 and J is TRBJ1-2; D gene unclear. V was clipped by 4 bases and J by 7 bases, with 10 bases between them. The CDR3 length is 12 residues. The CDR3 spells CASSWTEGGYTF. Here the CDR3 DNA reads TGTGCCAGCAGTTGGACCGAGGGTGGCTACACCTTC.

This clonotype was detected ten times or more. The chain carries TRBV7-2 and TRBJ2-7; 8 bases line up with TRBD1. After removal of 5 bases from V and 3 bases from J, the junction contained 15 bases not matched to a gene. Germline CDR1 SGHTA, CDR2 FQGNSA. This CDR3 has 17 amino acids. CDR3 in amino acids: CASSPLGRWTGNYEQYF. CDR3 coding DNA: TGTGCCAGCAGCCCACTTGGAAGATGGACAGGGAACTACGAGCAGTACTTC.

This clonotype was counted at least ten times. This chain connects TRBV7-9 to TRBJ1-1, with D tentatively TRBD1 (6 bases). V dropped 5 bases and J dropped 8 bases, with 12 bases sitting between them. The CDR3 consists of 12 residues. Per the germline V gene, CDR1 is SEHNR and CDR2 is FQNEAQ (reference sequence). DNA of the CDR3: TGTGCCAGCAGCCGCCGACAGGAGGAAGCTTTCTTT. It is translated as CASSRRQEEAFF.

The sample holds a few counts of this clonotype. This chain joins TRBV7-2 and TRBJ1-3; D ambiguous. CDR1 and CDR2 (germline): SGHTA, FQGNSA. The CDR3 spans 15 residues. The V end lost 4 bases, the J end lost 0 bases, and 10 bases lay between the germline ends. The CDR3 here is CASSSPIGSGNTIYF. The CDR3 coding sequence is TGTGCCAGCAGCTCCCCAATCGGCTCTGGAAACACCATATATTTT.